The source of this TCR beta chain is a study of T-cell memory formation after mild COVID-19. Whole-study results and caveats: Shrinking CD4+ clones were chiefly CM and EM; CD8+ ones were chiefly EMRA.

TCRdb passed the 5' RACE reads through MiXCR, listing each CDR3 protein once. The sample comprises under 250,000 distinct CDR3 sequences, under 12% of which are singletons, and approximately 3% rests with the top ten. Trimming took off 5 bases at V and 9 bases at J, with 20 bases between the two ends. Germline V gene lookup returns CDR1 MNHEY and CDR2 SVGEGT. The CDR3 length is 15 residues. Notes on this clonotype: The antigen is unknown.

The receptor comes from a man younger than 30 who had mild COVID-19 (a few samples of this study predate the infection). Cell type and time point are not known. The chain is built from TRBV6-2 or TRBV6-3 and TRBJ2-1, with TRBD1 as a possible D gene (6 bases). Sequencing was performed on PBMCs or a T cell subset sorted from them (not recorded which). As DNA, the CDR3 is TGTGCCAGCAGTAAGGGGGTTTGGCATTGGGGTGAGCAGTTCTTC. The encoded protein is CASSKGVWHWGEQFF.